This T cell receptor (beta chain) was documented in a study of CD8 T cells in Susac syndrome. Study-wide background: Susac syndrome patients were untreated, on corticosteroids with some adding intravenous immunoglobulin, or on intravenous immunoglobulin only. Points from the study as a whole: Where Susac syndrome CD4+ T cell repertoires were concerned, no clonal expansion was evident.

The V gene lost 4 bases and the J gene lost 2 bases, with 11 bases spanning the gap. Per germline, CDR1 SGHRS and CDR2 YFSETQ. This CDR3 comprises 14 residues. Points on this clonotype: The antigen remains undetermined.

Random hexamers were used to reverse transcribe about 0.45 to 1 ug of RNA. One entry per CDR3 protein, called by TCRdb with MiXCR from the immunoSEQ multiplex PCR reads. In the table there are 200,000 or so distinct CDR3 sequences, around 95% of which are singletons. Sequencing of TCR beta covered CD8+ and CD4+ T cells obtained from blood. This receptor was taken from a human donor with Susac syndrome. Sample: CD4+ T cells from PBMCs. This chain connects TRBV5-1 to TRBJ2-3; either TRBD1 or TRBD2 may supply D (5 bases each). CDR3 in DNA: TGCGCCAGCAGCGGGACCGCCTACACAGATACGCAGTATTTT. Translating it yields CASSGTAYTDTQYF.